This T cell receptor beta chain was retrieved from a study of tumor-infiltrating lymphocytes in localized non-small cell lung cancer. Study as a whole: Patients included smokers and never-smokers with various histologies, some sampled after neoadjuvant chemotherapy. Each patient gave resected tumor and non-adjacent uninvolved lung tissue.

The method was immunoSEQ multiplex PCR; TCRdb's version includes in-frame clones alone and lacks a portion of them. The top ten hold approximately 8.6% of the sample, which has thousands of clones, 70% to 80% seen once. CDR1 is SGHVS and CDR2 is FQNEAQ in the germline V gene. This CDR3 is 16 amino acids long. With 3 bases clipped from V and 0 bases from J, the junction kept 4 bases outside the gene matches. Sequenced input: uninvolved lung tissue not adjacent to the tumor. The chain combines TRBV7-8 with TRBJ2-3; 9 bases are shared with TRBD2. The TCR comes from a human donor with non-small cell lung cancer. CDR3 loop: CASSLAGGGSTDTQYF. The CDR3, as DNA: TGTGCCAGCAGCTTGGCGGGAGGGGGCAGCACAGATACGCAGTATTTT.